This T cell receptor beta chain appears in the sequencing data of a study of blood T cell repertoires in COVID-19. This table comes from immunoSEQ multiplex PCR, and its TCRdb copy is limited to in-frame clones, with some not included. The sample includes 250,000 to 350,000 clones, 70% to 90% of them seen just once. Sequenced sample: peripheral blood. The sequence came from a woman aged 50 to 65 with active or convalescent COVID-19.

This CDR3 is CASSLVETNTGELFF. CDR3 DNA sequence: TGCGCCAGCAGCTTGGTGGAGACGAACACCGGGGAGCTGTTTTTT. The rearrangement links TRBV5-1 to TRBJ2-2, with D unresolved. CDR1 SGHRS and CDR2 YFSETQ come from the germline V gene. V lost 0 bases, J lost 0 bases, and 6 bases lay in between. The length of the CDR3 is 15 residues.